One sample yielded the 17 T cell receptor beta chains listed below, sequenced in a study of CD8+ T cells in alopecia areata. Treatment given: oral pan-JAK inhibitor, 5-10 mg twice daily. The sequencing template was cDNA reverse transcribed from extracted RNA. Sequencing used immunoSEQ multiplex PCR; TCRdb keeps in-frame clones, though not all of them. The sample records 210,000 or so clones, approximately 72% being singletons. This specimen consisted of CD4+ T cells sorted from blood, obtained around week 44, from a patient treated with tofacitinib. Source of these receptors: a human donor with alopecia areata.

This clone was counted a single time. CDR3 sequence reads: CASSLTGGDTEAFF. DNA for the CDR3: TGCGCCAGCAGCTTGACAGGGGGGGACACTGAAGCTTTCTTT. The V and J genes are TRBV5-1 and TRBJ1-1; 8 bases match TRBD1. This CDR3 region has 14 residues. Germline CDR1 SGHRS, CDR2 YFSETQ. With 1 base clipped from V and 3 bases from J, the junction kept 2 bases outside the gene matches.

This clone showed up many times. J is TRBJ2-5 and V is TRBV25-1; TRBD2 aligns across 10 bases. Germline CDR1 is MGHDK and CDR2 is SYGVNS. V shed 7 bases, J shed 2 bases, and the junction held 7 bases outside the gene matches. The CDR3 covers 15 residues. The CDR3 reads CASMKAGGKQETQYF. CDR3 nucleotide sequence: TGTGCCAGCATGAAAGCGGGGGGGAAACAAGAGACCCAGTACTTC. The entire variable domain, with the rest obtained from reference TRBV25-1 and TRBJ2-5, is as follows: EADIYQTPRYLVIGTGKKITLECSQTMGHDKMYWYQQDPGMELHLIHYSYGVNSTEKGDLSSESTVSRIRTEHFPLTLESARPSHTSQYLCASMKAGGKQETQYFGPGTRLLVL.

This clone was found a few times. The rearrangement uses TRBV6-1 and TRBJ1-3; D is possibly TRBD1 (5 bases). CDR1 is MNHNS and CDR2 is SASEGT in the germline V gene. V lost 6 bases and J 1 base, leaving 10 bases between the germline ends. The CDR3 runs 14 residues. The CDR3 region has the DNA TGTGCCAGCAGGCAGGGAGGATCTGGAAACACCATATATTTT. This sequence encodes CASRQGGSGNTIYF.

The chain links TRBV6-5 to TRBJ2-1; D is perhaps TRBD1 or TRBD2 (6 bases each). Germline-derived CDR1 and CDR2 are MNHEY and SVGAGI. V was trimmed by 10 bases and J by 4 bases, leaving 14 bases between them. This CDR3 has 13 amino acids. CDR3 sequence: CATSGAPYNEQFF. The CDR3 DNA sequence: TGTGCCACCTCGGGGGCCCCTTACAATGAGCAGTTCTTC.

This clone was recorded once. V gene TRBV5-6 combines with J gene TRBJ2-2, with TRBD1 as a possible D gene (5 bases). V was cut by 1 base and J by 8 bases, with 9 bases left in between. Per the germline V gene, CDR1 is SGHDT and CDR2 is YYEEEE. The CDR3 is made up of 13 amino acids. The CDR3 DNA reads as TGTGCCAGCAGCTTGTCAGGGCTTGGGGAGCTGTTTTTT. Translated: CASSLSGLGELFF.

Only a few counts were recorded for this clone. The chain carries TRBV30 and TRBJ1-5; 9 bases fit TRBD1. Germline V lookup: CDR1 GTSNPN, CDR2 SVGIG (reference sequence). Trimming removed 6 bases from V and 7 bases from J; junction bases left unmatched: 10. The CDR3 has 14 amino acids. The CDR3 here is CACSGQGVGQPQHF. CDR3 DNA sequence: TGTGCCTGTTCGGGACAGGGTGTAGGGCAGCCCCAGCATTTT.

This clone was seen just once. J is TRBJ1-6 and V is TRBV30, with no clear D. CDR3 length: 13 amino acids. The V end was cut by 3 bases, the J end by 8 bases, with 11 bases between. The germline gives CDR1 GTSNPN, CDR2 SVGIG (reference sequence). The DNA of the CDR3 is TGTGCCTGGAGCGTAGGAGTCTATTCACCCCTCCACTTT. This sequence encodes CAWSVGVYSPLHF. The full variable domain, rest sourced from reference TRBV30 and TRBJ1-6, is SQTIHQWPATLVQPVGSPLSLECTVEGTSNPNLYWYRQAAGRGLQLLFYSVGIGQISSEVPQNLSASRPQDRQFILSSKKLLLSDSGFYLCAWSVGVYSPLHFGNGTRLTVT.

This chain connects TRBV14 to TRBJ2-1; possible D gene TRBD2, 6 bases. Germline CDR1 SGHDN, CDR2 FVKESK. The CDR3 runs 15 residues. V was pared by 5 bases and J by 10 bases, with 21 bases between. CDR3 loop: CASSGAVLGGEEQFF. In DNA form, the CDR3 reads TGTGCCAGCAGCGGAGCAGTACTTGGAGGGGAGGAGCAGTTCTTC.

The chain joins TRBV30 to TRBJ1-2; no clear D gene. CDR1 and CDR2 from the germline V gene are GTSNPN and SVGIG (reference sequence). The CDR3 is made up of 17 amino acids. V dropped 2 bases and J dropped 4 bases, with 23 bases sitting between them. DNA of the CDR3: TGTGCCTGGAGTTCCCGGGTACGAGGTCGACTCCCCTATGGCTACACCTTC. Its protein product is CAWSSRVRGRLPYGYTF.

V is TRBV29-1 and J is TRBJ1-2; the D is unclear. The CDR3 is made up of 12 amino acids. Trimming removed 3 bases from V and 4 bases from J, with 9 bases in between. CDR1 and CDR2 (germline): SQVTM, ANQGSEA. The CDR3 region has the DNA TGCAGCGTTGATAAGGGAACCTATGGCTACACCTTC. This encodes CSVDKGTYGYTF.

J is TRBJ2-7 and V is TRBV29-1; tentatively, D is TRBD1 (6 bases). CDR3 length: 15 residues. Trimming cost V 0 bases and J 6 bases, with 18 bases left between them. Germline CDR1 is SQVTM and CDR2 is ANQGSEA. The CDR3 DNA reads as TGCAGCGTTGAAGACAGCCTGTCCCGAGGGGGCGAGCAGTACTTC. Protein: CSVEDSLSRGGEQYF.

This clone was found a few times. The chain recombines TRBV19 with TRBJ1-1, with 7 bases matching TRBD1. Looked up from germline, CDR1 is LNHDA and CDR2 is SQIVND (reference sequence). The CDR3 covers 13 residues. With 5 bases clipped from V and 3 bases from J, the junction kept 3 bases outside the gene matches. The CDR3 DNA sequence: TGTGCCAGTAGTCGACAGGGCGACACTGAAGCTTTCTTT. Protein product: CASSRQGDTEAFF.

This clone was seen only a few times. The CDR3: CASSELQRDSPLHF. Written as DNA, the CDR3 is TGTGCCAGCAGTGAACTACAGAGGGATTCACCCCTCCACTTT. V gene TRBV25-1 combines with J gene TRBJ1-6, with D hard to call. The CDR3 covers 14 residues. Trimming took 2 bases from V and 8 from J, leaving 10 bases between them. CDR1 is MGHDK and CDR2 is SYGVNS in the germline V gene. The full variable domain, in which reference TRBV25-1 and TRBJ1-6 provide the parts outside the CDR3, is EADIYQTPRYLVIGTGKKITLECSQTMGHDKMYWYQQDPGMELHLIHYSYGVNSTEKGDLSSESTVSRIRTEHFPLTLESARPSHTSQYLCASSELQRDSPLHFGNGTRLTVT.

The J gene is TRBJ2-7, the V gene TRBV30; D may be TRBD1 or TRBD2 (6 bases each). CDR1 is GTSNPN, CDR2 SVGIG, per germline (reference sequence). The CDR3 extends over 15 amino acids. The V end was cut by 3 bases, the J end by 7 bases, with 22 bases between. CDR3: CAWRTGTSGGEEQYF. The CDR3, as DNA: TGTGCCTGGAGGACCGGGACATCCGGGGGAGAAGAGCAGTACTTC.

This chain connects TRBV10-3 to TRBJ1-5, with D hard to call. The CDR3 is 14 amino acids. The germline V gene has CDR1 ENHRY and CDR2 SYGVKD. Trimming took off 2 bases at V and 2 bases at J, with 7 bases between the two ends. In DNA form, the CDR3 reads TGTGCCATCAGTGAGGGCTATGGCAATCAGCCCCAGCATTTT. Its protein product is CAISEGYGNQPQHF.

The CDR3 bases are TGTGCCAGCAGCACGCCTCGTACTCTCCGGGACATATACACTGAAGCTTTCTTT. Protein sequence: CASSTPRTLRDIYTEAFF. This chain joins TRBV7-2 and TRBJ1-1, with a weak D call TRBD1 (6 bases). This CDR3 spans 18 amino acids. The V end was cut by 5 bases, the J end by 3 bases, with 25 bases between. Germline V CDR1 and CDR2: SGHTA, FQGNSA. Filled out from reference TRBV7-2 and TRBJ1-1, the complete variable domain reads GAGVSQSPSNKVTEKGKDVELRCDPISGHTALYWYRQSLGQGLEFLIYFQGNSAPDKSGLPSDRFSAERTGGSVSTLTIQRTQQEDSAVYLCASSTPRTLRDIYTEAFFGQGTRLTVV.

The chain combines TRBV5-6 with TRBJ1-1; the D is unclear. Germline values: CDR1 SGHDT, CDR2 YYEEEE. V was trimmed by 2 bases and J by 0 bases, leaving 11 bases between them. This CDR3 is 15 amino acids long. In DNA, the CDR3 is TGTGCCAGCAGCTTCGTGGGATACATGAACACTGAAGCTTTCTTT. Translated: CASSFVGYMNTEAFF.